Listed below are T cell receptor beta chains from one sample, sequenced in a study of T cells in Graves' hyperthyroidism and ophthalmopathy. Each CDR3 protein is one row after TCRdb ran MiXCR on the multiplex PCR reads. The sample lists about 550,000 distinct CDR3 sequences; 20% were seen once. The sample comprised blood. These receptors were collected from a man younger than 35 with Graves' hyperthyroidism. CDR3s include the opening cysteine and the closing phenylalanine or tryptophan. Each record gives: J gene, D gene, V gene, clone size, CDR3 protein, CDR3 DNA. D genes are given only for firm matches. Size is stated for part of the rows, as once, few or many counts, or as a class when the clone is expanded.

J: TRBJ1-6
D: .
V: TRBV11-2
size: few
CDR3: CASSPGQGGNSPLHF
DNA: TGTGCCAGCAGCCCAGGGCAGGGCGGGAATTCACCCCTCCACTTT

J: TRBJ2-7
D: TRBD1
V: TRBV12-3/TRBV12-4
size: .
CDR3: CASSSRRGREQYF
DNA: TGTGCCAGCAGTTCACGTAGGGGGCGCGAGCAGTACTTC

J: TRBJ2-7
D: .
V: TRBV18
size: .
CDR3: CASSTRDISYEQYF
DNA: TGTGCCAGCTCAACCCGGGACATTTCCTACGAGCAGTACTTC

J: TRBJ2-7
D: TRBD1
V: TRBV30
size: .
CDR3: CAWSWDRIYEQYF
DNA: TGTGCCTGGAGTTGGGACAGAATTTACGAGCAGTACTTC

J: TRBJ2-7
D: TRBD1
V: TRBV18
size: many
CDR3: CASSPRDRGVEQYF
DNA: TGTGCCAGCTCACCCCGGGACAGGGGGGTAGAGCAGTACTTC

J: TRBJ2-5
D: .
V: TRBV11-2
size: many
CDR3: CASSLVVGIRETQYF
DNA: TGTGCCAGCAGCTTAGTTGTGGGAATTCGGGAGACCCAGTACTTC

J: TRBJ1-2
D: TRBD1
V: TRBV6-1
size: many
CDR3: CASSEGGGGGYGYTF
DNA: TGTGCCAGCAGTGAAGGAGGAGGGGGCGGCTATGGCTACACCTTC

J: TRBJ1-1
D: .
V: TRBV29-1
size: few
CDR3: CSVENSGSTEAFF
DNA: TGCAGCGTTGAAAATTCTGGGAGCACTGAAGCTTTCTTT

J: TRBJ2-6
D: .
V: TRBV15
size: many
CDR3: CATSSDRLTFGANVLTF
DNA: TGTGCCACCAGCAGTGACAGGCTGACCTTTGGGGCCAACGTCCTGACTTTC

J: TRBJ2-7
D: .
V: TRBV4-1
size: many
CDR3: CASSTAQLYEQYF
DNA: TGCGCCAGCAGCACGGCACAGCTCTACGAGCAGTACTTC

J: TRBJ2-7
D: TRBD2
V: TRBV9
size: many
CDR3: CASSRIAGAAYEQYF
DNA: TGTGCCAGCAGCCGTATAGCGGGGGCGGCCTACGAGCAGTACTTC

J: TRBJ2-7
D: .
V: TRBV28
size: .
CDR3: CASSEAGQDEQYF
DNA: TGTGCCAGCAGTGAAGCGGGCCAGGACGAGCAGTACTTC

J: TRBJ2-5
D: .
V: TRBV11-2
size: many
CDR3: CASSRRGRETQYF
DNA: TGTGCCAGCAGCCGACGGGGGCGAGAGACCCAGTACTTC

J: TRBJ1-3
D: .
V: TRBV15
size: .
CDR3: CATRALRDSGNTIYF
DNA: TGTGCCACCAGGGCGCTTAGGGACTCTGGAAACACCATATATTTT

J: TRBJ2-5
D: .
V: TRBV15
size: .
CDR3: CATSRLGQETQYF
DNA: TGTGCCACCAGCAGACTAGGGCAAGAGACCCAGTACTTC

J: TRBJ2-7
D: .
V: TRBV28
size: .
CDR3: CASSLTAVEQYF
DNA: TGTGCCAGCAGTTTAACGGCGGTCGAGCAGTACTTC

J: TRBJ1-2
D: .
V: TRBV18
size: many
CDR3: CASSPRDSTYGYTF
DNA: TGTGCCAGCTCTCCCCGGGACTCGACCTATGGCTACACCTTC

J: TRBJ2-7
D: .
V: TRBV7-2
size: many
CDR3: CASSSYRLERAHEQYF
DNA: TGTGCCAGCAGCTCCTACCGCTTGGAGCGGGCCCACGAGCAGTACTTC

J: TRBJ1-1
D: .
V: TRBV11-1
size: many
CDR3: CASSIKPENTEAFF
DNA: TGTGCCAGCAGCATTAAGCCAGAGAACACTGAAGCTTTCTTT

J: TRBJ1-2
D: .
V: TRBV28
size: many
CDR3: CASSMSSVLGGYTF
DNA: TGTGCCAGCAGCATGTCCTCCGTGCTGGGTGGCTACACCTTC

J: TRBJ2-5
D: .
V: TRBV27
size: many
CDR3: CASSLSGLAIETQYF
DNA: TGTGCCAGCAGTTTATCGGGGCTAGCGATCGAGACCCAGTACTTC

J: TRBJ1-2
D: .
V: TRBV6-1
size: .
CDR3: CASSVVMDFRGYTF
DNA: TGTGCCAGCAGCGTAGTGATGGATTTCCGGGGCTACACCTTC

J: TRBJ2-7
D: TRBD1
V: TRBV6-1
size: many
CDR3: CAGTGARDYEQYF
DNA: TGTGCCGGGACAGGGGCAAGGGACTACGAGCAGTACTTC

J: TRBJ2-7
D: TRBD2
V: TRBV28
size: many
CDR3: CASSTGLAPAYEQYF
DNA: TGTGCCAGCAGTACGGGACTAGCTCCAGCCTACGAGCAGTACTTC

J: TRBJ1-1
D: .
V: TRBV6-1
size: .
CDR3: CASSQPSAGAGTEAFF
DNA: TGTGCCAGCAGCCAACCCTCGGCGGGGGCAGGAACTGAAGCTTTCTTT

J: TRBJ1-3
D: TRBD1
V: TRBV6-2/TRBV6-3
size: many
CDR3: CASSPTGTAVLSGNTIYF
DNA: TGTGCCAGCAGTCCTACCGGGACAGCGGTACTCTCTGGAAACACCATATATTTT

J: TRBJ1-2
D: .
V: TRBV2
size: many
CDR3: CASSERGVAYGYTF
DNA: TGTGCCAGCAGTGAAAGAGGGGTGGCCTATGGCTACACCTTC

J: TRBJ1-5
D: .
V: TRBV19
size: many
CDR3: CASSIPGIHQPQHF
DNA: TGTGCCAGTAGTATCCCAGGGATACATCAGCCCCAGCATTTT

J: TRBJ1-3
D: .
V: TRBV15
size: many
CDR3: CATSRWDPGNTIYF
DNA: TGTGCCACCAGCAGATGGGACCCTGGAAACACCATATATTTT

J: TRBJ2-2
D: TRBD1
V: TRBV28
size: .
CDR3: CASSHRDRVVTGELFF
DNA: TGTGCCAGCAGCCACCGGGACAGGGTTGTGACCGGGGAGCTGTTTTTT

J: TRBJ2-1
D: .
V: TRBV27
size: few
CDR3: CASSFSGNNEQFF
DNA: TGTGCCAGCAGTTTTTCGGGTAACAATGAGCAGTTCTTC

J: TRBJ2-7
D: TRBD1
V: TRBV28
size: many
CDR3: CASSRDRGREQYF
DNA: TGTGCCAGCAGTCGTGACAGGGGGCGTGAGCAGTACTTC